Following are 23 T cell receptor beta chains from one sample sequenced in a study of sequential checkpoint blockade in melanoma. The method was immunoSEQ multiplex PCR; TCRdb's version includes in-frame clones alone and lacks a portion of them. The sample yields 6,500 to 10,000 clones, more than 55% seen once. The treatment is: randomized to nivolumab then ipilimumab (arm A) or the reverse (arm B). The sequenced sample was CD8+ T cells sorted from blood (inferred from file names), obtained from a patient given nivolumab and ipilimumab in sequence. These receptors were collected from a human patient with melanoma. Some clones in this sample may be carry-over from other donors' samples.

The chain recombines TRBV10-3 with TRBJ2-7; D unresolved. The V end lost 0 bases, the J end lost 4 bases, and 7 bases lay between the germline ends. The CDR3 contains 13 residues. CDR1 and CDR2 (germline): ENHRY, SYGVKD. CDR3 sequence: CAISESLSYEQYF. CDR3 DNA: TGTGCCATCAGTGAGTCACTTAGTTACGAGCAGTACTTC.

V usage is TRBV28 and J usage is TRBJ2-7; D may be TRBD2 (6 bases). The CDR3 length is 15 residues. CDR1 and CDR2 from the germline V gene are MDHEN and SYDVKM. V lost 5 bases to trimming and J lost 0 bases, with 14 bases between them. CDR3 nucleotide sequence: TGTGCCAGCAGTAGGCCTTGGGAGGCCTCCTACGAGCAGTACTTC. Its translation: CASSRPWEASYEQYF.

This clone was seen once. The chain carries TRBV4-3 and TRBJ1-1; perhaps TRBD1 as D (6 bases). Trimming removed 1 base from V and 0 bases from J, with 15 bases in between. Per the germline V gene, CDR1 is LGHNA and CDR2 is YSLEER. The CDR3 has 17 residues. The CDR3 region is CASSQGQGHLMNTEAFF. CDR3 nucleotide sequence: TGCGCCAGCAGCCAAGGGCAGGGGCACCTCATGAACACTGAAGCTTTCTTT.

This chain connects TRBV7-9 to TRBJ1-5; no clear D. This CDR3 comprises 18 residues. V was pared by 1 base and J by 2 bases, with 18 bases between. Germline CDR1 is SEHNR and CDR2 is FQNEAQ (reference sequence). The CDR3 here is CASSLGWLEPGGNQPQHF. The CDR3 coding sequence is TGTGCCAGCAGCTTAGGGTGGTTGGAGCCGGGAGGCAATCAGCCCCAGCATTTT.

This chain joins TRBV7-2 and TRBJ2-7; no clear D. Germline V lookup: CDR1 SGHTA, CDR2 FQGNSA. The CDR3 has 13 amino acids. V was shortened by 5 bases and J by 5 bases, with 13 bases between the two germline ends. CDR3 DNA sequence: TGTGCCAGCAGCCCCACGAGGTCGGACGAGCAGTACTTC. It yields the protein CASSPTRSDEQYF.

The CDR3 bases are TGTGCCAGCAGTTTTGGGGGGGGCGAGCAGTACTTC. This gives the protein CASSFGGGEQYF. This chain links TRBV7-9 with TRBJ2-7, with 7 nucleotides matching TRBD2. The junction had 5 bases not matched to a gene; V was cut back by 6 bases and J by 6 bases. Germline CDR1 SEHNR, CDR2 FQNEAQ (reference sequence). The CDR3 is made up of 12 amino acids.

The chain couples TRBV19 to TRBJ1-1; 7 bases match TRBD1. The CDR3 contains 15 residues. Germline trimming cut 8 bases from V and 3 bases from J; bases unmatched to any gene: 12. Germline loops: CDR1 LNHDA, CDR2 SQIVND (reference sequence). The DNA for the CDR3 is TGTGCCAGTCCGACAGGGAGGAATCTGGACACTGAAGCTTTCTTT. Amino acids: CASPTGRNLDTEAFF.

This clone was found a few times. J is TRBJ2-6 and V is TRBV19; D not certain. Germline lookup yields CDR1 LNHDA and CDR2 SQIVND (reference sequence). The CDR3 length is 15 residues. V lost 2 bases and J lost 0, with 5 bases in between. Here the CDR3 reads CASSISSSGANVLTF. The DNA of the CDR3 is TGTGCCAGTAGTATATCGAGCTCTGGGGCCAACGTCCTGACTTTC.

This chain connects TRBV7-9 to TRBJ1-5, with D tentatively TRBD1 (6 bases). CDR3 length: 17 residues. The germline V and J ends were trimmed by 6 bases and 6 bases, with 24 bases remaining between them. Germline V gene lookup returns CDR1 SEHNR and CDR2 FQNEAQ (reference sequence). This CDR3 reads CASSSGGEGIGGQPQHF. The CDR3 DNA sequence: TGTGCCAGCAGTTCCGGAGGGGAGGGGATAGGGGGTCAGCCCCAGCATTTT.

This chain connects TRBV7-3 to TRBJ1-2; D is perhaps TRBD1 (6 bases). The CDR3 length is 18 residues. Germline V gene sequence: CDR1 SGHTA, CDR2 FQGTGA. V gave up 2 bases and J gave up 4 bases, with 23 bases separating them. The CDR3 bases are TGTGCCAGCAGCTTAGTGGTGAACCCCGGACGCAGGGGCTATGGCTACACCTTC. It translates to CASSLVVNPGRRGYGYTF.

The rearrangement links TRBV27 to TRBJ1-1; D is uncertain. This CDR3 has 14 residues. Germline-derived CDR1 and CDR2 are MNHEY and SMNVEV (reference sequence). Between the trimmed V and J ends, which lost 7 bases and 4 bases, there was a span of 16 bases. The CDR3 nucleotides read TGTGCCAGCACCCCCCCCGGTCCTTCCACTGAAGCTTTCTTT. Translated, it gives CASTPPGPSTEAFF.

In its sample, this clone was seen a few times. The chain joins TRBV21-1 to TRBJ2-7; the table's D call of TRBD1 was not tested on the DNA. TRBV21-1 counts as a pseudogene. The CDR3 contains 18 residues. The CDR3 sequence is CASSGATDLQGDLYEQYF. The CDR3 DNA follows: TGTGCCAGCAGCGGTGCCACCGATCTACAGGGGGACTTATACGAGCAGTACTTC.

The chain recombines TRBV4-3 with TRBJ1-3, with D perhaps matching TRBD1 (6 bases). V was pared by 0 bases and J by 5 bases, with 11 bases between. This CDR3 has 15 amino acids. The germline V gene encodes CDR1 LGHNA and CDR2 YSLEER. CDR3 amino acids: CASSQDLGTRNTIYF. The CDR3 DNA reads TGCGCCAGCAGCCAAGATCTAGGGACACGAAACACCATATATTTT.

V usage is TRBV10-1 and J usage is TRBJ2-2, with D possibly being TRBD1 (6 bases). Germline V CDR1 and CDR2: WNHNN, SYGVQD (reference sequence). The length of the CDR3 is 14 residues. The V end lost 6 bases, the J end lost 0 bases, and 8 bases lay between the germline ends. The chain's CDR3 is CASSRTANTGELFF. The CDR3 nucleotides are TGCGCCAGCAGCAGGACAGCGAACACCGGGGAGCTGTTTTTT.

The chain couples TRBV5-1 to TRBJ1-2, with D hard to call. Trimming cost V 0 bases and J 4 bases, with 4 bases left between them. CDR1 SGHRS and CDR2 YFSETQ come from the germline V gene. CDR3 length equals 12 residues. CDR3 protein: CASSLGSYGYTF. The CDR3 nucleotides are TGCGCCAGCAGCTTGGGCAGCTATGGCTACACCTTC.

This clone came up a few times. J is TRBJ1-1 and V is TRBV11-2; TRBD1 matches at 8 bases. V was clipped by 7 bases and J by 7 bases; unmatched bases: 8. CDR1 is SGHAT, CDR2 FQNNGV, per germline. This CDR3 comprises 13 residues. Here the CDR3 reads CASTDRGSGEAFF. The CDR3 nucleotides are TGTGCCAGCACCGACAGGGGAAGTGGTGAAGCTTTCTTT.

The CDR3 here is CASSSGLSYEQYF. The CDR3 DNA follows: TGTGCCAGCAGCTCCGGACTTTCCTACGAGCAGTACTTC. The rearrangement links TRBV2 to TRBJ2-7; D is possibly TRBD2 (5 bases). The V end was cut by 6 bases, the J end by 1 base, with 10 bases between. Germline V gene sequence: CDR1 SNHLY, CDR2 FYNNEI. The CDR3 has 13 amino acids. The full variable domain, rest sourced from reference TRBV2 and TRBJ2-7, is EPEVTQTPSHQVTQMGQEVILRCVPISNHLYFYWYRQILGQKVEFLVSFYNNEISEKSEIFDDQFSVERPDGSNFTLKIRSTKLEDSAMYFCASSSGLSYEQYFGPGTRLTVT.

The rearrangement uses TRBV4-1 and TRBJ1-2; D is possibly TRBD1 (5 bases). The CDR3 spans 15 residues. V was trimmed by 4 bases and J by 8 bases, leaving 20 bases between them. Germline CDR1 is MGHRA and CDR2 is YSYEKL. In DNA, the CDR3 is TGCGCCAGCAGCCCCCGGGCGGTAGGGGCGAGAGGCTACACCTTC. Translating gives CASSPRAVGARGYTF.

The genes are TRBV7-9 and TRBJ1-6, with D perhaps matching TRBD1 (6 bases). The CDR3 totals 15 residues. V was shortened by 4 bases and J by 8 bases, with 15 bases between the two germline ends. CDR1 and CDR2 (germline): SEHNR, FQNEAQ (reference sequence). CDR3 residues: CASSSTETGDSPLHF. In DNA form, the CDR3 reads TGTGCCAGCAGCTCGACTGAGACAGGCGATTCACCCCTCCACTTT.

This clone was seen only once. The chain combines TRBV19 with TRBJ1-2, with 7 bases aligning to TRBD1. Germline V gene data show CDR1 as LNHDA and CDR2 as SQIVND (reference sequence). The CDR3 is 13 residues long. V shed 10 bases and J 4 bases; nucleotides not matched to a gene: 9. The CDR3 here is CATLGQDSYGYTF. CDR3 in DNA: TGTGCCACACTCGGACAGGACAGCTATGGCTACACCTTC.

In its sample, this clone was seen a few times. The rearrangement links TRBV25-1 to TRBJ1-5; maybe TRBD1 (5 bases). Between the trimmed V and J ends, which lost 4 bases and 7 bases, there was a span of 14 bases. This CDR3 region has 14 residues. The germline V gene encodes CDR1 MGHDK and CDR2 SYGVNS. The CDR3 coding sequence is TGTGCCAGCAGTGCAAGGGGTTTAGCCCAGCCCCAGCATTTT. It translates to CASSARGLAQPQHF.

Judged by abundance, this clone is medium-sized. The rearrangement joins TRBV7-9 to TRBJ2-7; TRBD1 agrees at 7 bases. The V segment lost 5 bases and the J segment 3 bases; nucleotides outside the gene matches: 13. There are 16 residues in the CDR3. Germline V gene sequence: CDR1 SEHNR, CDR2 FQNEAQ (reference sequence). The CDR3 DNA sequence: TGTGCCAGCAGCCCCATAGGGGGACAGACCCGCTACGAGCAGTACTTC. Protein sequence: CASSPIGGQTRYEQYF.

Written as DNA, the CDR3 is TGTGCCAGCAGCTTTGGTGGAGCCTCCTACGAGCAGTACTTC. The encoded protein is CASSFGGASYEQYF. The chain has TRBV7-8 and TRBJ2-7, with D unclear. V dropped 3 bases and J dropped 0 bases, with 9 bases sitting between them. CDR3 length: 14 amino acids. Per the germline V gene, CDR1 is SGHVS and CDR2 is FQNEAQ.